The rows below give T cell receptor beta chains drawn from one sample of a study of beta chain features in type 1 diabetes. Sequencing used immunoSEQ multiplex PCR; TCRdb keeps in-frame clones, though not all of them. The sample records about 140,000 clones, about a tenth being singletons. Sequenced material: central memory CD4+ T cells from blood. The receptors come from a woman in her 40s in good health. CDR3s include the opening cysteine and the closing phenylalanine or tryptophan. A row's size may be missing; if present it is once, few, many or a size class.

len	j_gene	abundance	v_gene	CDR3aa
15	TRBJ1-2	many	TRBV7-9	CASSGRTAANYGYTF
15	TRBJ2-1	.	TRBV5-4	CASSWEGLAGGEQFF
12	TRBJ1-4	.	TRBV4-2	CASSQDRVKLFF
13	TRBJ1-1	few	TRBV5-4	CASSPWTGATAFF
13	TRBJ1-1	few	TRBV6-6	CASTAAGALEAFF
15	TRBJ2-6	.	TRBV6-5	CASSYSGTGANVLTF
15	TRBJ2-3	.	TRBV19	CASRGLAGGTDTQYF
13	TRBJ1-6	.	TRBV6-1	CASTRELDSPLHF
15	TRBJ2-7	.	TRBV11-2	CASSLGSDVGYEQYF
14	TRBJ1-5	.	TRBV19	CASRDRYSNQPQHF
16	TRBJ2-5	few	TRBV5-4	CASSFDGTSGAETQYF
16	TRBJ2-7	.	TRBV7-9	CASSHSGGQGTYEQYF
16	TRBJ2-3	.	TRBV10-3	CAILRGRAGDPDTQYF
16	TRBJ1-3	.	TRBV6-5	CASSYSDRVIGNTIYF
15	TRBJ1-6	.	TRBV15	CATSRTGDVKGPLHF
15	TRBJ1-5	.	TRBV19	CASSPNRGLSQPQHF
15	TRBJ1-1	few	TRBV18	CASSNNQGQNTEAFF
11	TRBJ1-1	many	TRBV12-5	CASGLTRGAFF
15	TRBJ1-6	few	TRBV10-3	CAISVTGTYDSPLHF
14	TRBJ2-1	few	TRBV18	CASSPPTRTNEQFF
15	TRBJ2-3	.	TRBV6-5	CASRGTGGSTDTQYF
12	TRBJ2-5	few	TRBV2	CASSIQGETQYF
16	TRBJ1-4	.	TRBV18	CASSPPVALSSGKLFF
13	TRBJ2-3	few	TRBV10-2	CASTTGDAQTQYF
18	TRBJ2-5	.	TRBV27	CASSLSLGGLAALETQYF
15	TRBJ1-1	.	TRBV2	CASSVRGSLGTEAFF
14	TRBJ1-1	.	TRBV11-2	CASSPEGDRGRLGF
17	TRBJ2-6	few	TRBV11-2	CASRSGTMSSGANVLTF
14	TRBJ2-3	few	TRBV28	CASSPTGFGDTQYF
16	TRBJ1-4	few	TRBV7-8	CASSPRTGKTSEKLFF
15	TRBJ2-2	.	TRBV5-1	CASSKGQGGTGELFF
14	TRBJ1-2	few	TRBV6-6	CASSTQGVSYGYTF
14	TRBJ2-5	.	TRBV19	CASSRGQATETQYF
16	TRBJ2-7	many	TRBV11-2	CASSYTSAGGIYEQYF
18	TRBJ2-2	.	TRBV19	CASDAGTGGFRWTGELFF
14	TRBJ1-1	few	TRBV6-1	CASSEIGVGTEAFF
14	TRBJ2-5	.	TRBV25-1	CASSPGQGFETQYF
16	TRBJ1-5	few	TRBV7-9	CASSLGTGGADQPQHF
14	TRBJ2-3	.	TRBV25-1	CASSRQGITDTQYF
14	TRBJ2-7	.	TRBV4-3	CASSQVTGSPTRDF
15	TRBJ2-7	few	TRBV2	CASRDTGRGTYEQYF
16	TRBJ2-2	many	TRBV21-1	CASSSAEGQNTGELFF
15	TRBJ1-5	few	TRBV5-8	CASSFPGLGNQPQHF